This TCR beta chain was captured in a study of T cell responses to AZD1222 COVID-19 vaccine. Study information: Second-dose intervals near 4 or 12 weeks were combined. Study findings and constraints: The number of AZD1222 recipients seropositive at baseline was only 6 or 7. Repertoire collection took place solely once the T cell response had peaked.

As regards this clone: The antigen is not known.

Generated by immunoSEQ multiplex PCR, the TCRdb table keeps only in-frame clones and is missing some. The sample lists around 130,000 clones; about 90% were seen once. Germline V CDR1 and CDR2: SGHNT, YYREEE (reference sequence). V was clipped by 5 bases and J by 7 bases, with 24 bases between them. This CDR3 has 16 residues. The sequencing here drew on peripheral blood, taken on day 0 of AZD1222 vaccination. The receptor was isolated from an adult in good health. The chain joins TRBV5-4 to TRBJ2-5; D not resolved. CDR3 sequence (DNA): TGTGCCAGCAGGTCCGGGCGCGAGCACAAGATAGGGACCCAGTACTTC. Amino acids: CASRSGREHKIGTQYF. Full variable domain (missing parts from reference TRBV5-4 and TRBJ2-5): ETGVTQSPTHLIKTRGQQVTLRCSSQSGHNTVSWYQQALGQGPQFIFQYYREEENGRGNFPPRFSGLQFPNYSSELNVNALELDDSALYLCASRSGREHKIGTQYFGPGTRLLVL.